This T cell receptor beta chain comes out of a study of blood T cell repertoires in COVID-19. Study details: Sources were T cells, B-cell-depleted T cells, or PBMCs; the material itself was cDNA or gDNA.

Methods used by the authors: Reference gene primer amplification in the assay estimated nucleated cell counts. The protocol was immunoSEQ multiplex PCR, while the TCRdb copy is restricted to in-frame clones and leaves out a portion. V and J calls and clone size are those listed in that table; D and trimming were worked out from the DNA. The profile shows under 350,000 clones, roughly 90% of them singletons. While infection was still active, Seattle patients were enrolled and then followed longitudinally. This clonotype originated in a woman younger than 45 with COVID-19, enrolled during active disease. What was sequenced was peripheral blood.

The CDR3 DNA sequence: TGTGCCAGCAGCCGCGGGGAACTCCCGGGATTTTACGAGCAGTACTTC. Amino acids: CASSRGELPGFYEQYF. The chain links TRBV7-9 to TRBJ2-7; D might be TRBD2 (6 bases). Trimming cost V 5 bases and J 4 bases, with 21 bases left between them. The CDR3 has 16 residues. The germline gives CDR1 SEHNR, CDR2 FQNEAQ (reference sequence).